The 29 T cell receptor beta chains given below trace back to one sample, sequenced in a study of blood T cells in healthy people across ages. A J-beta primer mix and a sample-barcoded 5' primer were used in a second PCR of about 6 to 12 cycles. One entry per CDR3 protein, called by TCRdb with MiXCR from the 5' RACE reads. In the table there are 600,000 to 850,000 distinct CDR3 sequences, approximately 39% of which are singletons. The sample comprised blood. The origin of the receptors is a woman aged 60-75 years in good health.

This clonotype has only one observation. The chain is built from TRBV20-1 and TRBJ2-1, with TRBD1 as a possible D gene (5 bases). The CDR3 loop spans 13 amino acids. CDR1 DFQATT and CDR2 SNEGSKA come from the germline V gene (reference sequence). Between the trimmed V and J ends, which lost 3 bases and 3 bases, there was a span of 9 bases. The CDR3 nucleotides read TGCAGTGCTAGCAGGGCCCTCTACAATGAGCAGTTCTTC. It translates to CSASRALYNEQFF.

Only a few counts were recorded for this clonotype. This sequence joins TRBV28 and TRBJ1-2; a weak D match, TRBD1 (6 bases). V lost 5 bases and J lost 5, with 15 bases in between. Germline V lookup: CDR1 MDHEN, CDR2 SYDVKM. The CDR3 spans 14 residues. The CDR3 DNA sequence: TGTGCCAGCAGTGTCCAGACAGGATTATATGGCTACACCTTC. This translates into CASSVQTGLYGYTF.

The chain combines TRBV19 with TRBJ2-1, with D tentatively TRBD1 (5 bases). Per the germline V gene, CDR1 is LNHDA and CDR2 is SQIVND (reference sequence). V was clipped by 7 bases and J by 3 bases, with 19 bases between them. This CDR3 spans 16 amino acids. CDR3 amino acids: CASTMRATEYYNEQFF. CDR3 nucleotides: TGTGCCAGTACCATGAGAGCGACAGAATACTACAATGAGCAGTTCTTC.

The table lists this clonotype with a few counts. The genes are TRBV27 and TRBJ2-1; 10 bases fit TRBD1. The CDR3 extends over 17 amino acids. The J segment lost 3 bases and the V segment lost 7 bases, leaving 12 bases of the junction unmatched. Germline V gene sequence: CDR1 MNHEY, CDR2 SMNVEV (reference sequence). In nucleotides, the CDR3 is TGTGCCAGCAACTCCTTCTTGGGGGACAGGGGCTACAATGAGCAGTTCTTC. Translating it yields CASNSFLGDRGYNEQFF.

The V gene is TRBV6-2 or TRBV6-3, the J gene TRBJ1-2; D not resolved. The CDR3 runs 12 residues. Germline-derived CDR1 and CDR2 are MNHEY and SVGEGT. Trimming shortened V by 7 bases and J by 3 bases, and 9 bases separated the two germline ends. The CDR3 spells CASTLDDYGYTF. In DNA, the CDR3 is TGTGCCAGCACCCTGGATGACTATGGCTACACCTTC.

This sequence joins TRBV5-1 and TRBJ2-3; D gene unclear. Germline-derived CDR1 and CDR2 are SGHRS and YFSETQ. V lost 0 bases, J lost 6 bases, and 11 bases lay in between. CDR3 length: 14 residues. The CDR3 DNA reads as TGCGCCAGCAGCTTGGCCAACTCCCTGGATACGCAGTATTTT. It translates to CASSLANSLDTQYF.

A remark on this clonotype: An end of the junction differs from the germline gene, which may be a read error. The chain has TRBV13 and TRBJ1-2; D call uncertain. The CDR3 loop spans 15 amino acids. The V gene's germline CDR1 is PRHDT and CDR2 FYEKMQ (reference sequence). The CDR3 DNA reads as TGTGTCAGCAGCTTAGCGTCCTACCTTAGGGATGGCTACACCTTC. Translated, it gives CVSSLASYLRDGYTF.

The chain joins TRBV4-2 to TRBJ2-7; D possibly corresponds to TRBD1 (5 bases). CDR1 is LGHNA, CDR2 YNFKEQ, per germline. The CDR3 contains 15 residues. Trimming removed 0 bases from V and 1 base from J, with 10 bases in between. The CDR3 here is CASSQEERGSYEQYF. The CDR3, as DNA: TGTGCCAGCAGCCAAGAAGAAAGGGGATCCTACGAGCAGTACTTC.

This chain connects TRBV6-6 to TRBJ2-3; D perhaps matches TRBD2 (5 bases). The length of the CDR3 is 16 residues. The ends were cut back, 4 bases at V and 0 bases at J, with 14 bases in the middle. Germline CDR1 is MNHNY and CDR2 is SVGAGI (reference sequence). The CDR3 spells CASSSGLGFSTDTQYF. The CDR3 nucleotides are TGTGCCAGCAGTTCCGGACTTGGATTTAGCACAGATACGCAGTATTTT.

For this clonotype: This may be a read error: a much more frequent sequence differs by one nucleotide. This chain's CDR3 is CAGSLSGGADEQFF. The CDR3 DNA sequence: TGTGCCGGCAGCCTCAGCGGGGGGGCGGATGAGCAGTTCTTC. The V gene is TRBV12-3 or TRBV12-4, the J gene TRBJ2-1; 10 nucleotides agree with TRBD2. The CDR3 spans 14 residues.

This clonotype was counted ten times or more. This chain connects TRBV12-3 or TRBV12-4 to TRBJ1-4; D gene uncertain. This CDR3 has 15 residues. Trimming cost V 6 bases and J 0 bases, with 11 bases left between them. Here the CDR3 DNA reads TGTGCCAGCAGGCCCGGGAGTGCAACTAATGAAAAACTGTTTTTT. Its protein product is CASRPGSATNEKLFF.

The chain carries TRBV20-1 and TRBJ2-1, with 11 bases aligning to TRBD2. The trim removed 1 base at V and 9 bases at J, leaving 5 bases unmatched. The CDR3 loop spans 14 amino acids. Germline V gene data show CDR1 as DFQATT and CDR2 as SNEGSKA (reference sequence). CDR3 amino acids: CSARALAGVGEQFF. The CDR3 region has the DNA TGCAGTGCTAGAGCACTAGCGGGAGTGGGTGAGCAGTTCTTC.

The chain combines TRBV13 with TRBJ2-1, with D perhaps TRBD2 (6 bases). This CDR3 is built from 17 residues. V lost 5 bases to trimming and J lost 0 bases, with 17 bases between them. Looked up from germline, CDR1 is PRHDT and CDR2 is FYEKMQ (reference sequence). In nucleotides, the CDR3 is TGTGCCAGCAGCCTACCCATAGCGGCCAGCTCCTACAATGAGCAGTTCTTC. Its translation is CASSLPIAASSYNEQFF.

This clonotype occurred a few times. This chain joins TRBV11-3 and TRBJ2-7; D could derive from TRBD1 or TRBD2 (6 bases each). This CDR3 is 15 amino acids long. The V end was cut by 5 bases, the J end by 0 bases, with 14 bases between. Per germline, CDR1 SGHNT and CDR2 YENEEA. CDR3 amino acids: CASSRYGGPSYEQYF. CDR3 DNA sequence: TGTGCCAGCAGCCGGTACGGGGGCCCCTCCTACGAGCAGTACTTC.

This clonotype turned up a few times. This chain connects TRBV5-1 to TRBJ2-1; tentatively, D is TRBD2 (7 bases). Germline lookup yields CDR1 SGHRS and CDR2 YFSETQ. The V end lost 2 bases, the J end lost 4 bases, and 13 bases lay between the germline ends. The CDR3 length is 15 residues. The DNA for the CDR3 is TGCGCCAGCAGCTTCGGGCGGGGGCCGTACAATGAGCAGTTCTTC. Protein: CASSFGRGPYNEQFF. Supplemented by reference TRBV5-1 and TRBJ2-1, the full variable domain reads KAGVTQTPRYLIKTRGQQVTLSCSPISGHRSVSWYQQTPGQGLQFLFEYFSETQRNKGNFPGRFSGRQFSNSRSEMNVSTLELGDSALYLCASSFGRGPYNEQFFGPGTRLTVL.

A remark on this clonotype: A much bigger clone sits one base away, suggesting this may be a read error. The chain combines TRBV6-4 with TRBJ2-1; possible D gene TRBD2, 6 bases. V was trimmed by 3 bases and J by 9 bases, leaving 12 bases between them. Germline V gives CDR1 MRHNA, CDR2 SNTAGT. The CDR3 is 13 amino acids. The CDR3 sequence is CASSDEAGREQFF. As DNA, the CDR3 is TGTGCCAGCAGTGATGAAGCGGGCCGTGAGCAGTTCTTC.

This clonotype was seen a few times. The CDR3 coding sequence is TGTGCCAGCAGCTTAGCAGAGCGCGGGGGGCCCTCCTACGAGCAGTACTTC. Its translation: CASSLAERGGPSYEQYF. The J gene is TRBJ2-7, the V gene TRBV7-9; TRBD2 aligns across 8 bases. Trimming removed 0 bases from V and 0 bases from J; junction bases left unmatched: 7. Germline-derived CDR1 and CDR2 are SEHNR and FQNEAQ (reference sequence). There are 17 residues in the CDR3.

This clonotype has just a few counts. The V gene is TRBV5-6, the J gene TRBJ1-3; 10 bases are shared with TRBD1. From germline, CDR1 is SGHDT and CDR2 YYEEEE. The CDR3 runs to 15 residues. V shed 4 bases, J shed 3 bases, and the junction held 4 bases outside the gene matches. The CDR3 is CASSQDRGRGNTIYF. Written as DNA, the CDR3 is TGTGCCAGCAGCCAAGACAGGGGGCGTGGAAACACCATATATTTT.

In its sample, this clonotype was seen a few times. This chain joins TRBV29-1 and TRBJ1-2, with 7 bases lining up with TRBD1. J was trimmed by 3 bases and V by 5 bases; bases with no gene match: 6. The CDR3 runs to 13 residues. The germline V gene has CDR1 SQVTM and CDR2 ANQGSEA. The DNA for the CDR3 is TGCAGCGTTCCTGACAGGGCGGACTATGGCTACACCTTC. The encoded protein is CSVPDRADYGYTF. The complete variable domain, with remaining parts taken from reference TRBV29-1 and TRBJ1-2, reads SAVISQKPSRDICQRGTSLTIQCQVDSQVTMMFWYRQQPGQSLTLIATANQGSEATYESGFVIDKFPISRPNLTFSTLTVSNMSPEDSSIYLCSVPDRADYGYTFGSGTRLTVV.

A remark on this clonotype: A much larger clone differs from this one at a single base, so this may be a read error. The rearrangement links TRBV6-2 or TRBV6-3 to TRBJ2-5; 8 positions agree with TRBD1. This CDR3 is 15 amino acids long. The germline CDR1 and CDR2 sequences are MNHEY and SVGEGT. V was pared by 8 bases and J by 11 bases, with 19 bases of the junction left unmatched. The CDR3 protein is CASGEGSGGPNEQYF. CDR3 DNA: TGTGCCAGCGGCGAGGGTTCAGGGGGCCCCAATGAGCAGTACTTC.

The chain uses TRBV6-2 or TRBV6-3 and TRBJ2-7; tentatively, D is TRBD2 (6 bases). CDR3 length: 16 residues. CDR1 is MNHEY, CDR2 SVGEGT, per germline. Deletions cut 2 bases from V and 2 bases from J, with 16 bases between. The CDR3 region is CASSYLERARPYEQYF. CDR3 DNA sequence: TGTGCCAGCAGTTACCTGGAGCGGGCCAGACCCTACGAGCAGTACTTC.

This sequence joins TRBV6-5 and TRBJ2-1, with 12 positions matching TRBD2. The J segment lost 13 bases and the V segment lost 5 bases, leaving 6 bases of the junction unmatched. The CDR3 has 13 amino acids. Germline loops: CDR1 MNHEY, CDR2 SVGAGI. In DNA, the CDR3 is TGTGCCAGCAGTGACGGACTAGCGGGACGTCAGTTCTTC. This gives the protein CASSDGLAGRQFF.

The chain employs TRBV7-3 and TRBJ2-1; 9 bases are a match to TRBD2. The J call may be in error: the DNA end matches TRBJ2-7 better. Germline V gene data show CDR1 as SGHTA and CDR2 as FQGTGA. The CDR3 length is 15 residues. In DNA form, the CDR3 reads TGTGCCAGCAGCCCGATAGCGGGAGACAACAATGAGCAGTACTTC. Protein sequence: CASSPIAGDNNEQYF.

This clonotype was recorded once. One end of the junction does not line up with germline, which may come from a read error. The chain uses TRBV20-1 and TRBJ2-7; tentative D call: TRBD1 (6 bases). The CDR3 is made up of 15 amino acids. Germline-derived CDR1 and CDR2 are DFQATT and SNEGSKA (reference sequence). CDR3: CSARDPGTLSYERYF. The CDR3 DNA reads TGCAGTGCTAGAGATCCCGGGACACTCTCCTACGAGCGGTACTTC.

This clonotype was seen a few times. The V and J genes are TRBV18 and TRBJ1-4; D gene uncertain. Germline V gene lookup returns CDR1 KGHSH and CDR2 LQKENI. The CDR3 is made up of 15 amino acids. V was cut by 4 bases and J by 8 bases, with 17 bases left in between. The CDR3, as DNA: TGTGCCAGCTCACAAGAGACTGGTCAAGGAGAAAAACTGTTTTTT. Its translation: CASSQETGQGEKLFF.

The rearrangement links TRBV20-1 to TRBJ2-6; no clear D gene. The CDR3 runs to 15 residues. Germline CDR1 DFQATT, CDR2 SNEGSKA (reference sequence). The CDR3 bases are TGCAGCGCCCCGAACACTTCCTCTGGGGCCAACGTCCTGACTTTC. Translation: CSAPNTSSGANVLTF.

This clonotype was seen ten or more times. The chain employs TRBV12-3 or TRBV12-4 and TRBJ2-7; 8 bases align to TRBD1. This CDR3 has 14 amino acids. With 5 bases clipped from V and 5 bases from J, the junction kept 8 bases outside the gene matches. The CDR3 spells CASSPGQEPHEQYF. The CDR3 DNA follows: TGTGCCAGCAGTCCGGGACAGGAACCCCACGAGCAGTACTTC.

A few counts support this clonotype. The chain recombines TRBV6-2 or TRBV6-3 with TRBJ2-1; 8 bases are a match to TRBD2. The CDR3 runs 14 residues. V dropped 10 bases and J dropped 10; count of bases not matched to a gene: 15. In germline, CDR1 is MNHEY, CDR2 SVGEGT. The CDR3 protein is CATTLAGAVNEQFF. The CDR3 DNA sequence: TGTGCCACCACCCTAGCGGGTGCTGTCAACGAGCAGTTCTTC.

The chain employs TRBV12-3 or TRBV12-4 and TRBJ2-7; D is unclear. This CDR3 comprises 14 residues. Trimming left V 3 bases short and J 5 bases short, with 14 bases between. The CDR3 is CASSFGALDHEQYF. The CDR3 DNA reads TGTGCCAGCAGTTTCGGAGCCCTAGACCACGAGCAGTACTTC.